One and the same sample provided the 9 T cell receptor beta chains below, sequenced in a study of blood T cell repertoires in COVID-19. Sequenced by immunoSEQ multiplex PCR; TCRdb stores in-frame clones only, minus some. There are around 57,000 clones in the sample; more than 90% occur only once, and roughly 3.6% lies in the top ten. Sequenced sample: peripheral blood. All receptors derive from a man aged 45-65 years with acute or convalescent COVID-19.

The rearrangement links TRBV30 to TRBJ2-6; 7 bases agree with TRBD1. The germline V gene encodes CDR1 GTSNPN and CDR2 SVGIG (reference sequence). CDR3 size: 13 residues. CDR3 sequence reads: CGQGVAGANVLTF. DNA for the CDR3: TGTGGGCAGGGGGTGGCTGGGGCCAACGTCCTGACTTTC.

This clone was found a few times. The sample holds other DNA sequences that translate to the same CDR3. The CDR3: CASSFRANTGELFF. The CDR3 DNA reads TGTGCCAGCAGCTTCAGGGCGAACACCGGGGAGCTGTTTTTT. The chain combines TRBV7-9 with TRBJ2-2; D may be TRBD1 (5 bases). The ends were cut back, 3 bases at V and 0 bases at J, with 5 bases in the middle. CDR3 length: 14 residues. Per the germline V gene, CDR1 is SEHNR and CDR2 is FQNEAQ (reference sequence).

J is TRBJ1-1 and V is TRBV11-2, with D uncertain. CDR1 is SGHAT and CDR2 is FQNNGV in the germline V gene. Trimming cost V 0 bases and J 5 bases, with 13 bases left between them. This CDR3 has 15 amino acids. The CDR3, as DNA: TGTGCCAGCAGCTTAGATGAGTACCGTCGGACTGAAGCTTTCTTT. Translation gives CASSLDEYRRTEAFF. Looking up the rest from reference TRBV11-2 and TRBJ1-1 gives the full variable domain: EAGVAQSPRYKIIEKRQSVAFWCNPISGHATLYWYQQILGQGPKLLIQFQNNGVVDDSQLPKDRFSAERLKGVDSTLKIQPAKLEDSAVYLCASSLDEYRRTEAFFGQGTRLTVV.

This clone was observed once. V is TRBV3-1 (or the pseudogene TRBV3-2) and J is TRBJ2-7; tentative D call: TRBD1 (5 bases). CDR3 length equals 14 residues. The V gene lost 1 base and the J gene lost 4 bases, with 11 bases spanning the gap. Per the germline V gene, CDR1 is LGHDT and CDR2 is YNNKEL (reference sequence). CDR3: CASSQGGHWYEQYF. The CDR3 DNA follows: TGTGCCAGCAGCCAAGGTGGACATTGGTACGAGCAGTACTTC.

This clone was counted a single time. The chain uses TRBV11-3 and TRBJ2-7, with D perhaps TRBD2 (7 bases). V was shortened by 5 bases and J by 2 bases, with 13 bases between the two germline ends. The CDR3 totals 14 residues. Germline CDR1 is SGHNT and CDR2 is YENEEA. CDR3 in amino acids: CASSRGAGAYEQYF. The CDR3, as DNA: TGTGCCAGCAGCCGGGGGGCGGGAGCCTACGAGCAGTACTTC. The whole variable domain, remainder taken from reference TRBV11-3 and TRBJ2-7, is EAGVVQSPRYKIIEKKQPVAFWCNPISGHNTLYWYLQNLGQGPELLIRYENEEAVDDSQLPKDRFSAERLKGVDSTLKIQPAELGDSAVYLCASSRGAGAYEQYFGPGTRLTVT.

V gene TRBV11-2 combines with J gene TRBJ2-2; TRBD1 matches 7 bases. Germline V gene sequence: CDR1 SGHAT, CDR2 FQNNGV. Unmatched junction bases numbered 6, after V lost 4 bases and J lost 7 bases. The length of the CDR3 is 14 residues. The CDR3 nucleotides read TGTGCCAGCAGCTCCAGGGGGTCGGGCGGGGAGCTGTTTTTT. Amino acids: CASSSRGSGGELFF. Full variable domain (outside the CDR3, taken from reference TRBV11-2 and TRBJ2-2): EAGVAQSPRYKIIEKRQSVAFWCNPISGHATLYWYQQILGQGPKLLIQFQNNGVVDDSQLPKDRFSAERLKGVDSTLKIQPAKLEDSAVYLCASSSRGSGGELFFGEGSRLTVL.

This clone was seen once. This rearrangement joins TRBV11-1 to TRBJ1-1; tentatively, D is TRBD1 (6 bases). The CDR3 covers 13 residues. Between the trimmed V and J ends, which lost 5 bases and 1 base, there was a span of 8 bases. Germline loops: CDR1 SGHAT, CDR2 FQDESV (reference sequence). CDR3 sequence reads: CASSVQGNTEAFF. CDR3 coding DNA: TGTGCCAGCAGCGTACAGGGGAACACTGAAGCTTTCTTT.

The J gene is TRBJ2-3, the V gene TRBV30; 14 bases align to TRBD2. With 0 bases clipped from V and 3 bases from J, the junction kept 5 bases outside the gene matches. Germline-derived CDR1 and CDR2 are GTSNPN and SVGIG (reference sequence). The CDR3 spans 17 residues. The DNA for the CDR3 is TGTGCCTGGAGTGTTGGGAGGACTAGCGGGAGGACAGATACGCAGTATTTT. Translating it yields CAWSVGRTSGRTDTQYF.

V and J are TRBV27 and TRBJ2-7; 12 positions match TRBD2. The junction had 14 bases not matched to a gene; V was cut back by 6 bases and J by 2 bases. CDR3 length equals 18 residues. Germline assignment: CDR1 MNHEY and CDR2 SMNVEV (reference sequence). The CDR3 sequence: CASSLGLAGGLQPYEQYF. The CDR3 DNA reads TGTGCCAGCAGCCTAGGGCTAGCGGGAGGGCTACAACCCTACGAGCAGTACTTC.